Each of the 9 T cell receptor beta chains below was sequenced from the same sample in a study of chemoradiotherapy in HPV16-positive cancers. This table comes from immunoSEQ multiplex PCR, and its TCRdb copy is limited to in-frame clones, with some not included. The data contain about 32,000 clones, approximately 88% of them singletons. This specimen was blood, taken from a patient who underwent chemoradiotherapy. Receptors were obtained from a human donor with HPV-associated anogenital cancer.

V is TRBV4-1 and J is TRBJ1-4, with D hard to call. The CDR3 totals 16 residues. Germline-derived CDR1 and CDR2 are MGHRA and YSYEKL. Trimming took 1 base from V and 1 from J, leaving 10 bases between them. CDR3 protein: CASSQGIGLTNEKLFF. In DNA, the CDR3 is TGCGCCAGCAGCCAAGGAATTGGGTTAACTAATGAAAAACTGTTTTTT.

The chain uses TRBV15 and TRBJ2-3; D unclear. V was cut by 2 bases and J by 2 bases, with 17 bases left in between. CDR3 length: 17 residues. Germline CDR1 reads LNHNV; CDR2 reads YYDKDF (reference sequence). The CDR3 region is CATSRLGRRGVTDTQYF. CDR3 in DNA: TGTGCCACCAGCAGATTAGGACGGAGAGGTGTCACAGATACGCAGTATTTT.

This chain uses TRBV9 with TRBJ1-2; D is undetermined. The germline gives CDR1 SGDLS, CDR2 YYNGEE. The CDR3 contains 14 residues. V was shortened by 3 bases and J by 1 base, with 10 bases between the two germline ends. This CDR3 reads CASSGRQDNYGYTF. The CDR3 region has the DNA TGTGCCAGCAGCGGGCGACAAGATAACTATGGCTACACCTTC.

V usage is TRBV5-4 and J usage is TRBJ1-2; D is perhaps TRBD1 (6 bases). Trimming removed 0 bases at V and 0 bases at J, with 15 bases between. The germline CDR1 and CDR2 sequences are SGHNT and YYREEE (reference sequence). The CDR3 has 17 amino acids. As DNA, the CDR3 is TGTGCCAGCAGCTTGGGAGGCAGGGGCCCGACTAACTATGGCTACACCTTC. Encoded protein: CASSLGGRGPTNYGYTF. Based on the CDR3 plus reference TRBV5-4 and TRBJ1-2, the full variable domain is ETGVTQSPTHLIKTRGQQVTLRCSSQSGHNTVSWYQQALGQGPQFIFQYYREEENGRGNFPPRFSGLQFPNYSSELNVNALELDDSALYLCASSLGGRGPTNYGYTFGSGTRLTVV.

The V and J genes are TRBV15 and TRBJ1-4; unclear D gene. The ends were cut back, 0 bases at V and 8 bases at J, with 10 bases in the middle. This CDR3 contains 14 residues. Germline V gives CDR1 LNHNV, CDR2 YYDKDF (reference sequence). The CDR3 here is CATSREPSGEKLFF. DNA of the CDR3: TGTGCCACCAGCAGAGAGCCCAGCGGGGAAAAACTGTTTTTT.

The V call is TRBV11-2, the J call TRBJ1-4; tentative D call: TRBD1 (5 bases). From germline, CDR1 is SGHAT and CDR2 FQNNGV. The CDR3 consists of 12 residues. The ends were cut back, 0 bases at V and 15 bases at J, with 11 bases in the middle. The chain's CDR3 is CASSLDRGIMFF. The CDR3 region has the DNA TGTGCCAGCAGCTTAGATAGGGGTATCATGTTTTTT.

This sequence joins TRBV10-3 and TRBJ2-1; 12 bases are shared with TRBD2. The CDR3 is 17 amino acids. The trim removed 0 bases at V and 4 bases at J, leaving 4 bases unmatched. CDR1 and CDR2 from the germline V gene are ENHRY and SYGVKD. The CDR3 loop is CAISESLTSGGYNEQFF. CDR3 nucleotide sequence: TGTGCCATCAGTGAGTCCCTTACTAGCGGGGGGTACAATGAGCAGTTCTTC.

V usage is TRBV21-1 and J usage is TRBJ2-4; the D call TRBD2 from the table was never checked on the DNA. TRBV21-1 is a pseudogene. The CDR3 runs 18 residues. The CDR3 nucleotides are TGTGCCAGCAGCAATCAGAACCTAGCGGGAGTGCCTAAAAACATTCAGTACTTC. Translated: CASSNQNLAGVPKNIQYF.

Regarding this clone: One end of the junction is discordant with germline, which a read error may explain. The chain links TRBV2 to TRBJ1-5; D remains ambiguous. Germline CDR1 reads SNHLY; CDR2 reads FYNNEI. This CDR3 region has 15 residues. The CDR3 loop reads CASSEGGKRNQLQHF. In DNA form, the CDR3 reads TGTGCCAGCAGTGAAGGGGGAAAACGCAATCAGCTCCAGCATTTT.